The sequence of this TCR beta chain was determined in a study of T cell changes during pregnancy in multiple sclerosis. Here immunoSEQ multiplex PCR was the method, and the copy in TCRdb shows in-frame clones only, minus some. The data hold about 75,000 clones, with roughly 90% observed a single time. Sequenced here: peripheral blood, sampled in the first trimester of pregnancy. This clonotype was sampled from a female donor in good health, enrolled as a control in a pregnancy study.

CDR3 amino acids: CASSPKGVQGMNTEAFF. The CDR3 DNA is TGTGCCAGCTCACCAAAGGGGGTACAGGGGATGAACACTGAAGCTTTCTTT. The V call is TRBV18, the J call TRBJ1-1; TRBD1 aligns across 7 bases. Germline V gene data show CDR1 as KGHSH and CDR2 as LQKENI. V was pared by 2 bases and J by 0 bases, with 9 bases of the junction left unmatched. CDR3 length equals 17 residues.